This TCR beta chain was documented in a study of T cells in Graves' hyperthyroidism and ophthalmopathy (dated by TCRdb to about 2019). Concerning the study at large: Peripheral blood samples were taken at initial diagnosis, before any treatment was given. For training and testing, the 100 or so patients in the discovery cohort were randomly divided in a 7:3 ratio. Prospective prediction of ophthalmopathy was tested in an independent validation cohort consisting of 18 hyperthyroidism patients and 17 patients who later progressed to ophthalmopathy. Following sampling, methimazole starting at 30 mg daily was given to hyperthyroidism patients, and high-dose intravenous methylprednisolone was given to ophthalmopathy patients. To identify distinguishing TCR V-J signatures, a discovery cohort of around 100 patients was used, comprising 40 to 45 with Graves' ophthalmopathy and 55 to 65 with stable Graves' hyperthyroidism. The paper describes TCR Vbeta CDR3 sequencing of 140 or so peripheral blood samples, made up of 43 ophthalmopathy patients, roughly 80 hyperthyroidism patients and 17 progressor patients. Thyroid tissue and blood T-cell repertoires from six Graves' hyperthyroidism patients were also compared in the study.

Per the germline V gene, SGHDT is the CDR1 and YYEEEE is the CDR2. Trimming at the junction amounts to 0 bases on V and 4 bases on J, and the germline ends lie 14 bases apart. The CDR3 runs 15 amino acids, cysteine and phenylalanine included. Just CDR3 DNA is preserved here, 45 bases in frame from base 1. Overall study outcomes, separate from this receptor: Most expanded thyroid clonotypes (frequency above 0.001) were also detected in blood, a finding suggesting that blood repertoires may reflect thyroid immune responses. No statistical method was used to set the sample size in advance, and investigators knew the group allocation. During validation, the model predicted progression to ophthalmopathy a median of around 6 months ahead of onset, with more than 60% sensitivity and 72.22% specificity. Ophthalmopathy was separated from stable hyperthyroidism by a 13 V-J signature model, with around 90% sensitivity and 81% to 82% specificity obtained in cross-validation and 80%/75% obtained in testing.

About this clonotype itself: Its recognized antigen is unknown. No clone much larger than this one lies a single base away; base qualities are absent.

The TCR beta CDR3 regions were amplified from the RNA transcripts. A first-round RT-PCR of the TCR CDR3 used the HTBI primer set with the Qiagen OneStep RT-PCR kit. A second multiplex PCR round built the libraries, followed by size selection and purification. Paired-end sequencing of the libraries was performed with 100 bp reads on an Illumina HiSeq2000. As for the authors' bioinformatics: Raw data were processed with SOAPnuke, discarding reads with adapters, uncalled bases, mean Phred below 15, or no exact constant-primer or identifier match. High-quality paired reads were merged using COPE v1.2.5, and each unique nucleotide sequence was defined as a clonotype. Clonotypes were aligned to IMGT TRBV, TRBD and TRBJ reference segments using MiTCR v1.1. The analysis was restricted to V-J combinations with a frequency above 0.0001, which together covered about 99% of the repertoires. The TCS score was defined as F50 (clonal expansion) divided by E x V (chaos), with BLOSUM62-based TCRdist calculated between CDR3 peptides within each V-J. Welch's t-statistics and random forest reduced just over 500 V-J features to about 12, which were used in a naive Bayes classifier (R e1071). Using fastp at Q25 and MiXCR, TCRdb reprocessed the public reads and kept productive beta chains. Identical CDR3 protein sequences are pooled into one entry, listed with their most common genes and DNA. It is TCRdb's table, rather than the study itself, that gives the V and J calls and clone size. The sample table contains around 350,000 distinct CDR3 sequences; only one count was recorded for about 14% of them. The ten top clones hold 15% to 20% of the sample.

In the ophthalmopathy patients, disease was moderately to severely active, with a Clinical Activity Score of 3 or more, a NOSPECS grade of 4 or more, and a duration of less than 3 months. Patients with uncontrolled infections, other autoimmune diseases, pregnancy or lactation were excluded. Diagnoses were established on the basis of clinical symptoms, serum thyroxine and TRAb, thyroid ultrasound, and orbital computed tomography. PBMCs were isolated from 7.5 to 10 ml of fresh peripheral blood by Ficoll-Paque density gradient centrifugation. Total RNA was extracted using Trizol reagent, and RNA quality was assessed on an Agilent 2100 Bioanalyzer.

This receptor was identified in a woman between 25 and 40 years old with Graves' ophthalmopathy. Material for sequencing was blood. The chain uses TRBV5-6 and TRBJ2-7; a tentative D call is TRBD1 (5 bases match). The CDR3 region has the sequence CASSLAPQGWYEQYF. The nucleotide sequence is TGTGCCAGCAGCTTGGCCCCCCAGGGATGGTACGAGCAGTACTTC.